A single sample is the source of the 25 T cell receptor beta chains below, sequenced in a study of blood T cell repertoires in COVID-19. Libraries were prepared by immunoSEQ multiplex PCR; TCRdb keeps only in-frame clonotypes and omits some of them. Of over 100,000 clones detected, around 86% appear once; the ten largest clones hold approximately 11%. The material sequenced was peripheral blood. All receptors come from an elderly man with acute or convalescent COVID-19.

The chain uses TRBV5-1 and TRBJ2-2; D is perhaps TRBD2 (6 bases). Germline V gene sequence: CDR1 SGHRS, CDR2 YFSETQ. CDR3 length: 15 amino acids. V was trimmed by 0 bases and J by 3 bases, leaving 9 bases between them. CDR3 region: CASSLAGGDTGELFF. The CDR3 DNA reads as TGCGCCAGCAGCTTGGCCGGAGGGGACACCGGGGAGCTGTTTTTT.

J is TRBJ2-3 and V is TRBV5-6; D possibly corresponds to TRBD1 (5 bases). From germline, CDR1 is SGHDT and CDR2 YYEEEE. With 0 bases removed from V and 4 bases from J, the gap between germline ends came to 9 bases. CDR3 length: 14 residues. CDR3 protein: CASSLVLGADTQYF. The CDR3, as DNA: TGTGCCAGCAGCTTGGTGCTAGGGGCAGATACGCAGTATTTT.

This sequence joins TRBV18 and TRBJ2-3, with TRBD1 matching over 7 bases. The germline V gene has CDR1 KGHSH and CDR2 LQKENI. V was pared by 0 bases and J by 2 bases, with 5 bases of the junction left unmatched. This CDR3 region has 16 residues. The CDR3 sequence is CASSPPQGPTTDTQYF. In DNA, the CDR3 is TGTGCCAGCTCACCACCACAGGGGCCTACCACAGATACGCAGTATTTT.

V is TRBV27 and J is TRBJ2-1, with 13 bases aligning to TRBD2. The CDR3 covers 21 residues. The germline V gene encodes CDR1 MNHEY and CDR2 SMNVEV (reference sequence). The J segment lost 2 bases and the V segment lost 2 bases, leaving 15 bases of the junction unmatched. In nucleotides, the CDR3 is TGTGCCAGCAGTTTAAGGCCGCCGGGGACTAGCGGGATGGCAACCTACAATGAGCAGTTCTTC. This sequence encodes CASSLRPPGTSGMATYNEQFF.

The genes are TRBV4-1 and TRBJ2-7; tentatively, D is TRBD1 (6 bases). Trimming took off 1 base at V and 2 bases at J, with 12 bases between the two ends. The germline V gene has CDR1 MGHRA and CDR2 YSYEKL. The CDR3 runs 15 residues. DNA of the CDR3: TGCGCCAGCAGCCAAGGCCCCAGGGGACCCTACGAGCAGTACTTC. It specifies CASSQGPRGPYEQYF.

The chain combines TRBV4-3 with TRBJ2-7, with 11 bases fitting TRBD1. The CDR3 runs 15 residues. The germline V gene encodes CDR1 LGHNA and CDR2 YSLEER. V gave up 2 bases and J gave up 7 bases; unmatched junction bases: 7. The CDR3 here is CASSQQDRGRGEQYF. CDR3 bases: TGCGCCAGCAGCCAACAGGACAGGGGGCGTGGGGAGCAGTACTTC.

The V and J genes are TRBV9 and TRBJ1-2; 7 positions agree with TRBD1. The junction had 8 bases not matched to a gene; V was cut back by 2 bases and J by 4 bases. There are 15 residues in the CDR3. The germline CDR1 and CDR2 sequences are SGDLS and YYNGEE. Here the CDR3 reads CASSVGTVGTYGYTF. The CDR3 DNA reads TGTGCCAGCAGCGTGGGGACAGTAGGGACCTATGGCTACACCTTC.

V is TRBV5-1 and J is TRBJ1-4, with 7 bases aligning to TRBD1. Per germline, CDR1 SGHRS and CDR2 YFSETQ. With 4 bases clipped from V and 7 bases from J, the junction kept 1 base outside the gene matches. The CDR3 is 12 residues long. The CDR3: CASSGDSEKLFF. For the CDR3, the DNA is TGCGCCAGCAGCGGGGACAGTGAAAAACTGTTTTTT.

To note about this clone: The CDR3 end shows no conserved phenylalanine or tryptophan, and so a read error is likely. This chain uses TRBV18 with TRBJ1-2, with TRBD1 matching 10 bases. The CDR3 runs 15 residues. The germline V gene has CDR1 KGHSH and CDR2 LQKENI. V lost 3 bases and J lost 5; bases outside the gene matches: 6. CDR3 DNA sequence: TGTGCCAGCTCACCGGGGACAGGGGAAGGATATGGCTACACCTCC. Translated, it gives CASSPGTGEGYGYTS.

V usage is TRBV5-4 and J usage is TRBJ2-1; 7 nucleotides match TRBD1. The CDR3 is 15 residues long. Germline V gene sequence: CDR1 SGHNT, CDR2 YYREEE (reference sequence). Germline trimming cut 0 bases from V and 6 bases from J; bases unmatched to any gene: 6. This CDR3 is CASSLAATGTNEQFF. The CDR3 DNA follows: TGTGCCAGCAGCTTGGCCGCGACAGGGACCAATGAGCAGTTCTTC. The full variable domain, completed using reference TRBV5-4 and TRBJ2-1, is ETGVTQSPTHLIKTRGQQVTLRCSSQSGHNTVSWYQQALGQGPQFIFQYYREEENGRGNFPPRFSGLQFPNYSSELNVNALELDDSALYLCASSLAATGTNEQFFGPGTRLTVL.

The chain uses TRBV5-1 and TRBJ2-3, with TRBD2 identical over 7 bases. CDR3 size: 15 residues. The germline gives CDR1 SGHRS, CDR2 YFSETQ. The V and J ends lost 4 bases and 0 bases, in that order; junction bases with no gene match: 5. In DNA form, the CDR3 reads TGCGCCAGCAGCCCTAGCGGTACTAGCACAGATACGCAGTATTTT. Amino acid sequence: CASSPSGTSTDTQYF.

The chain couples TRBV30 to TRBJ2-1, with a weak D call TRBD2 (5 bases). V lost 5 bases, J lost 7 bases, and 9 bases lay in between. The CDR3 consists of 11 residues. The germline CDR1 and CDR2 sequences are GTSNPN and SVGIG (reference sequence). The CDR3 sequence is CAWAGENEQFF. The CDR3 bases are TGTGCCTGGGCCGGGGAGAATGAGCAGTTCTTC.

This clone was detected many times. V is TRBV7-6 and J is TRBJ1-2, with 8 positions matching TRBD1. This CDR3 region has 15 residues. The germline V gene encodes CDR1 SGHVS and CDR2 FNYEAQ. V shed 5 bases and J 4 bases; nucleotides not matched to a gene: 9. CDR3 sequence: CASSLWTGWGYGYTF. The CDR3 coding sequence is TGTGCCAGCAGCCTCTGGACAGGGTGGGGCTATGGCTACACCTTC.

The gene calls are TRBV9 and TRBJ2-7, with D maybe TRBD1 (6 bases). The V end was cut by 2 bases, the J end by 0 bases, with 9 bases between. Germline-derived CDR1 and CDR2 are SGDLS and YYNGEE. This CDR3 is built from 14 residues. The CDR3 DNA reads TGTGCCAGCAGCGTTCAGGGGAACTCCTACGAGCAGTACTTC. Protein: CASSVQGNSYEQYF.

The chain has TRBV19 and TRBJ1-5; 10 positions agree with TRBD1. J gave up 4 bases and V 6 bases, and 9 bases lay outside the gene matches. The germline V gene has CDR1 LNHDA and CDR2 SQIVND (reference sequence). The CDR3 length is 16 residues. As DNA, the CDR3 is TGTGCCAGTAGAAGTATCGGGACAGGGGATAATCAGCCCCAGCATTTT. Protein sequence: CASRSIGTGDNQPQHF.

This sequence joins TRBV19 and TRBJ2-1, with D tentatively TRBD2 (6 bases). Germline V CDR1 and CDR2: LNHDA, SQIVND (reference sequence). The V gene lost 7 bases and the J gene lost 4 bases, with 20 bases spanning the gap. The CDR3 has 16 amino acids. The chain's CDR3 is CASTRKGGDRYNEQFF. CDR3 sequence (DNA): TGTGCCAGTACCAGGAAGGGAGGAGACCGATACAATGAGCAGTTCTTC.

This clone was found a few times. V and J are TRBV4-1 and TRBJ2-7; 9 bases are shared with TRBD1. CDR3 length: 17 amino acids. Trimming removed 1 base from V and 2 bases from J; junction bases left unmatched: 9. Germline V gene data show CDR1 as MGHRA and CDR2 as YSYEKL. The CDR3 bases are TGCGCCAGCAGCCAAGCTCAGTCCGGGACAGGGACCTACGAGCAGTACTTC. Amino acid sequence: CASSQAQSGTGTYEQYF.

The chain carries TRBV11-3 and TRBJ2-5; 9 bases map to TRBD1. Trimming at V came to 3 bases and at J to 2 bases, leaving 4 bases not matched to a gene. There are 15 residues in the CDR3. CDR1 SGHNT and CDR2 YENEEA come from the germline V gene. The DNA of the CDR3 is TGTGCCAGCAGCTTGGGACAGGGCCAACAAGAGACCCAGTACTTC. Its translation is CASSLGQGQQETQYF.

The rearrangement links TRBV18 to TRBJ1-2; D is uncertain. Germline V gives CDR1 KGHSH, CDR2 LQKENI. This CDR3 region has 16 residues. Trimming took 3 bases from V and 6 from J, leaving 20 bases between them. In DNA, the CDR3 is TGTGCCAGCTCACCCCCGGGAAGAATCTCGGCAGATGGCTACACCTTC. As protein: CASSPPGRISADGYTF.

V is TRBV6-5 and J is TRBJ1-5; TRBD1 aligns across 9 bases. Germline V gives CDR1 MNHEY, CDR2 SVGAGI. The CDR3 loop spans 14 amino acids. V shed 5 bases and J 12 bases; nucleotides not matched to a gene: 11. CDR3 region: CASSPWTGAADQHF. The CDR3 bases are TGTGCCAGCAGTCCCTGGACAGGGGCTGCCGACCAGCATTTT.

The genes are TRBV29-1 and TRBJ1-2; 11 bases match TRBD1. Germline CDR1 reads SQVTM; CDR2 reads ANQGSEA. This CDR3 has 17 residues. J was trimmed by 3 bases and V by 3 bases; bases with no gene match: 12. CDR3: CSVDLQPGTGGYYGYTF. The CDR3 DNA follows: TGCAGCGTTGATCTACAGCCAGGGACAGGGGGTTACTATGGCTACACCTTC.

V is TRBV5-1 and J is TRBJ2-7, with D perhaps matching TRBD2 (5 bases). Trimming left V 4 bases short and J 0 bases short, with 11 bases between. CDR3 length equals 14 residues. Germline-derived CDR1 and CDR2 are SGHRS and YFSETQ. The CDR3 sequence: CASSEGSYSYEQYF. The CDR3 nucleotides read TGCGCCAGCAGCGAGGGCAGCTACTCCTACGAGCAGTACTTC.

This clone was detected once. The gene calls are TRBV9 and TRBJ1-2; no reliable D call. CDR1 is SGDLS and CDR2 is YYNGEE in the germline V gene. V lost 0 bases to trimming and J lost 4 bases, with 13 bases between them. The CDR3 loop spans 15 amino acids. The CDR3 sequence: CASSVEQFLSYGYTF. CDR3 DNA: TGTGCCAGCAGCGTAGAACAGTTTCTCTCCTATGGCTACACCTTC.

This clone turned up a few times. The V gene is TRBV5-5, the J gene TRBJ2-3; 7 bases agree with TRBD1. Per germline, CDR1 SGHKS and CDR2 YYEKEE (reference sequence). This CDR3 region has 16 residues. The V gene end was trimmed by 3 bases and the J gene end by 1 base; junction bases not matched to a gene: 8. CDR3 sequence (DNA): TGTGCCAGCAGCTGGGGGCACAGGGGTGGCACAGATACGCAGTATTTT. Amino acid sequence: CASSWGHRGGTDTQYF. Full variable domain (missing parts from reference TRBV5-5 and TRBJ2-3): DAGVTQSPTHLIKTRGQQVTLRCSPISGHKSVSWYQQVLGQGPQFIFQYYEKEERGRGNFPDRFSARQFPNYSSELNVNALLLGDSALYLCASSWGHRGGTDTQYFGPGTRLTVL.

The table lists this clone with a few counts. The CDR3: CASSQEGTGDYGYTF. The CDR3 DNA is TGTGCCAGCAGCCAAGAAGGTACGGGGGACTATGGCTACACCTTC. V is TRBV4-2 and J is TRBJ1-2, with D perhaps TRBD1 (5 bases). Trimming left V 0 bases short and J 3 bases short, with 11 bases between. Germline V gene data show CDR1 as LGHNA and CDR2 as YNFKEQ. The CDR3 contains 15 residues.